This entry features one T cell receptor beta chain sequence. The data were taken from a study of T cell responses to AZD1222 COVID-19 vaccine. Second-dose timings of about 4 or about 12 weeks were pooled. The assay was immunoSEQ multiplex PCR, and TCRdb's table has in-frame clones only and misses some. Here the sample spans 70,000 to 95,000 clones, around 93% being singletons. The source is an adult who received the AZD1222 COVID-19 vaccine. Here the sequenced sample was peripheral blood, taken 28 days after the second AZD1222 dose.

The CDR3 protein is CASSPKGTYTDTQYF. The CDR3, as DNA: TGTGCCAGCAGTCCAAAGGGGACGTACACAGATACGCAGTATTTT. J is TRBJ2-3 and V is TRBV6-2 or TRBV6-3; possibly TRBD1 or TRBD2 for D (5 bases each). CDR1 and CDR2 (germline): MNHEY, SVGEGT. The CDR3 extends over 15 amino acids. V lost 5 bases and J 2 bases, leaving 14 bases between the germline ends.